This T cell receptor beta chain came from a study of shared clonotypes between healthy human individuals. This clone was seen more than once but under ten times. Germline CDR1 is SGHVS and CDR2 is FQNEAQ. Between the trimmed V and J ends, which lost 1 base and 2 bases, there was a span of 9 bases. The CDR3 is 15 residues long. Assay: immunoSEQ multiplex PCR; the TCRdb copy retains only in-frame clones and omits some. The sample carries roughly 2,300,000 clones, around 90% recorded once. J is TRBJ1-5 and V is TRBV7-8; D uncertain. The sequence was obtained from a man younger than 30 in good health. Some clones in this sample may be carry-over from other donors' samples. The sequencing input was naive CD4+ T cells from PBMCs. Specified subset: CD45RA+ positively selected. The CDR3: CASSLGQAGNQPQHF. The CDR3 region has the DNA TGTGCCAGCAGCTTAGGTCAGGCGGGCAATCAGCCCCAGCATTTT. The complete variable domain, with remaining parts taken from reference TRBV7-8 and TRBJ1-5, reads GAGVSQSPRYKVAKRGQDVALRCDPISGHVSLFWYQQALGQGPEFLTYFQNEAQLDKSGLPSDRFFAERPEGSVSTLKIQRTQQEDSAVYLCASSLGQAGNQPQHFGDGTRLSIL.